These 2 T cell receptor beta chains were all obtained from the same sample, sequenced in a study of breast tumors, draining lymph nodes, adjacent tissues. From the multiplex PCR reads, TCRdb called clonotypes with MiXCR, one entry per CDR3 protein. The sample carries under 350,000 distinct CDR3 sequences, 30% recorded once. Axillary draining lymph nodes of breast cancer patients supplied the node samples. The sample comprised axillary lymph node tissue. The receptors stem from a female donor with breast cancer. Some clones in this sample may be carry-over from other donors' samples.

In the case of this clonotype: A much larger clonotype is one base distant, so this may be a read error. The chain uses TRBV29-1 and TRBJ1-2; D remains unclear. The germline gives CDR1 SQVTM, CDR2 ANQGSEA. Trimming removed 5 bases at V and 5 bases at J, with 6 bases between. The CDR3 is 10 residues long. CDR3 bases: TGCAGCGTTTGGACTTATGGCTACACCTTC. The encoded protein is CSVWTYGYTF.

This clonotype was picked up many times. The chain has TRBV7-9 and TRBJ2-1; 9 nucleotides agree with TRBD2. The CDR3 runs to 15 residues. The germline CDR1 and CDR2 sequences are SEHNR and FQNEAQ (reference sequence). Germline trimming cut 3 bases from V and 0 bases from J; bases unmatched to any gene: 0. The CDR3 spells CASSFSGSSYNEQFF. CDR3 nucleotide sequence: TGTGCCAGCAGCTTTAGCGGGAGCTCCTACAATGAGCAGTTCTTC.